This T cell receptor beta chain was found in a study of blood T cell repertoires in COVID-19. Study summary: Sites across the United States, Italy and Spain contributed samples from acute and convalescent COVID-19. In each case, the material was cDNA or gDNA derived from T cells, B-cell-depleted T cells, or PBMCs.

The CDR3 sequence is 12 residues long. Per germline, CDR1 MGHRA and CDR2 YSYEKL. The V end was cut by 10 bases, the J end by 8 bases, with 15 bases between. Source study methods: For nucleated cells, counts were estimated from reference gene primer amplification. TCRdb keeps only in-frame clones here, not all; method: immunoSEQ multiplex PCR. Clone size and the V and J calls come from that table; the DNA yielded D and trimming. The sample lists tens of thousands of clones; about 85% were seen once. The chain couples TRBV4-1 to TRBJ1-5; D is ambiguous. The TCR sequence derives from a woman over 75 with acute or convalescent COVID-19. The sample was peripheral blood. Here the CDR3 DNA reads TGCGCCACCCGGGATAGGATGGAGCCCCAGCATTTT. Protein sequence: CATRDRMEPQHF.